Sequencing of this T cell receptor (beta chain) was carried out in a study of shared clonotypes between healthy human individuals. Regarding the study as a whole: What rarefaction showed was incomplete sorted-subset sequencing despite large depth.

Method: immunoSEQ multiplex PCR; TCRdb's copy keeps in-frame clones and lacks some. The sample contains over a million clones, 98% of which appear only once. With respect to this clone: What it binds is not known.

The CDR3 length is 12 residues. The V segment lost 10 bases and the J segment 6 bases; nucleotides outside the gene matches: 6. Germline CDR1 and CDR2: LNHDA and SQIVND (reference sequence). The material sequenced was naive CD4+ T cells sorted from blood. Described subset: CD45RA+ positively selected. The rearrangement uses TRBV19 and TRBJ1-5; TRBD1 aligns across 7 bases. The clonotype originates from a man younger than 45 in good health. Here the CDR3 reads CATNRGSQPQHF. The CDR3 nucleotides read TGTGCCACAAACAGGGGTAGTCAGCCCCAGCATTTT.